A single sample gave rise to the 27 T cell receptor beta chains below, sequenced in a study of T-cell reconstitution after alpha-beta-depleted transplantation in children. Unique molecular identifiers were incorporated into the prepared TCRbeta library. One entry per CDR3 protein, called by TCRdb with MiXCR from the PCR reads. In the table there are about 340,000 distinct CDR3 sequences, about a tenth of which are singletons. Sequenced here: PBMCs from the stem cell graft donor, sampled from the stem cell graft. The receptors were sampled from a human donor who donated a stem cell graft to a child with acute lymphoblastic leukemia.

This clonotype has more than one count but fewer than ten. The CDR3 sequence: CASSLVIGPGTDTQYF. DNA for the CDR3: TGCGCCAGCAGCTTGGTTATAGGGCCGGGAACAGATACGCAGTATTTT. The chain recombines TRBV5-1 with TRBJ2-3, with D possibly TRBD2 on 5 matching bases. With 0 bases removed from V and 3 bases from J, the gap between germline ends came to 14 bases. This CDR3 is built from 16 residues. Germline V gene sequence: CDR1 SGHRS, CDR2 YFSETQ.

This clonotype has ten or more counts. The V gene is TRBV4-2, the J gene TRBJ2-1, with TRBD2 identical over 8 bases. The CDR3 has 16 amino acids. From germline, CDR1 is LGHNA and CDR2 YNFKEQ. The V and J ends lost 7 bases and 0 bases, in that order; junction bases with no gene match: 8. The CDR3 DNA is TGTGCCAGCAAAGAGACTAGCGTTAACTCCTACAATGAGCAGTTCTTC. Translated, it gives CASKETSVNSYNEQFF.

V gene TRBV6-1 combines with J gene TRBJ1-2, with TRBD1 identical over 11 bases. CDR3 length: 13 amino acids. V was clipped by 7 bases and J by 8 bases; unmatched bases: 6. CDR1 is MNHNS, CDR2 SASEGT, per germline. CDR3 in DNA: TGTGCCAGCAACAGGGACAGGGGGGACGGCTACACCTTC. Translating it yields CASNRDRGDGYTF.

This clonotype was detected many times. The rearrangement joins TRBV2 to TRBJ2-7; perhaps TRBD1 as D (6 bases). Trimming stripped 5 bases from V and 8 bases from J, with 19 bases between. The CDR3 covers 14 residues. Per the germline V gene, CDR1 is SNHLY and CDR2 is FYNNEI. CDR3 DNA sequence: TGTGCCAGCAGTCTAGAATTACAGGGTTCTCAGCAGTACTTC. This codes for CASSLELQGSQQYF.

J is TRBJ2-5 and V is TRBV5-1; D may be TRBD2 (6 bases). Germline CDR1 is SGHRS and CDR2 is YFSETQ. The CDR3 contains 14 residues. The V end lost 3 bases, the J end lost 1 base, and 10 bases lay between the germline ends. Here the CDR3 reads CASSWTTSQETQYF. CDR3 nucleotide sequence: TGCGCCAGCAGCTGGACGACTAGCCAAGAGACCCAGTACTTC.

The chain links TRBV12-3 or TRBV12-4 to TRBJ2-3, with a tentative D call TRBD2 (5 bases). The CDR3 is 15 amino acids. Trimming cost V 5 bases and J 6 bases, with 18 bases left between them. The CDR3 coding sequence is TGTGCCAGCAGTCAGGAGAGGGAAGGTGGGGATACGCAGTATTTT. This encodes CASSQEREGGDTQYF.

This chain joins TRBV3-1 and TRBJ2-7, with 7 nucleotides matching TRBD1. The CDR3 length is 17 residues. Germline V lookup: CDR1 LGHDT, CDR2 YNNKEL (reference sequence). V trimming: 1 base; J trimming: 5 bases; junction bases outside the gene matches: 14. CDR3 in amino acids: CASSQVEGDRAHHEQYF. The CDR3 nucleotides are TGTGCCAGCAGCCAAGTTGAGGGAGACAGGGCTCACCACGAGCAGTACTTC.

This clonotype occurred a few times. This rearrangement joins TRBV2 to TRBJ2-7, with D perhaps matching TRBD2 (5 bases). This CDR3 contains 15 residues. Germline V CDR1 and CDR2: SNHLY, FYNNEI. Trimming shortened V by 3 bases and J by 7 bases, and 19 bases separated the two germline ends. The chain's CDR3 is CASSDLERHRFEQYF. CDR3 DNA: TGTGCCAGCAGTGATCTTGAGCGGCATCGCTTTGAGCAGTACTTC.

This CDR3 is CASSAVPLAGGAKTSGDTQYF. Here the CDR3 DNA reads TGTGCCAGCAGCGCAGTACCGCTAGCGGGAGGGGCCAAGACCTCCGGAGATACGCAGTATTTT. The gene calls are TRBV11-1 and TRBJ2-3, with 12 bases aligning to TRBD2. This CDR3 is built from 21 residues. Per germline, CDR1 SGHAT and CDR2 FQDESV (reference sequence). V dropped 5 bases and J dropped 5; count of bases not matched to a gene: 23.

In this sample, this clonotype turned up a few times. The chain employs TRBV6-2 or TRBV6-3 and TRBJ2-2, with unresolved D. V lost 0 bases to trimming and J lost 2 bases, with 10 bases between them. Germline V gene lookup returns CDR1 MNHEY and CDR2 SVGEGT. This CDR3 contains 16 residues. CDR3 nucleotides: TGTGCCAGCAGTTACTCGATTTACCAAAACACCGGGGAGCTGTTTTTT. Encoded protein: CASSYSIYQNTGELFF.

This clonotype showed up many times. V is TRBV28 and J is TRBJ2-1; D is uncertain. The CDR3 totals 12 residues. The ends were cut back, 6 bases at V and 9 bases at J, with 12 bases in the middle. Germline V gene lookup returns CDR1 MDHEN and CDR2 SYDVKM. The CDR3 loop reads CASRWARGEQFF. The CDR3 bases are TGTGCCAGCAGGTGGGCTAGAGGTGAGCAGTTCTTC.

The chain links TRBV19 to TRBJ2-1; a possible D gene is TRBD1 (5 bases). The CDR3 sequence is 15 residues long. The germline V and J ends were trimmed by 7 bases and 0 bases, with 13 bases remaining between them. The germline gives CDR1 LNHDA, CDR2 SQIVND (reference sequence). The CDR3 sequence is CASTPGWGSYNEQFF. For the CDR3, the DNA is TGTGCCAGTACCCCAGGGTGGGGCTCCTACAATGAGCAGTTCTTC. Using reference TRBV19 and TRBJ2-1 for the parts outside the CDR3, the full variable domain is DGGITQSPKYLFRKEGQNVTLSCEQNLNHDAMYWYRQDPGQGLRLIYYSQIVNDFQKGDIAEGYSVSREKKESFPLTVTSAQKNPTAFYLCASTPGWGSYNEQFFGPGTRLTVL.

Worth noting for this clonotype: A much larger clone lies one base from this, so it may be a read error. The CDR3 protein is CASSLVTAGDFTF. The CDR3 DNA sequence: TGTGCCAGCAGCTTAGTCACGGCAGGAGATTTTACCTTC. This rearrangement joins TRBV7-6 to TRBJ1-2; no clear D. CDR3 length equals 13 residues. CDR1 and CDR2 (germline): SGHVS, FNYEAQ. Trimming took off 1 base at V and 14 bases at J, with 17 bases between the two ends.

The CDR3 coding sequence is TGCGCCAGCAGCTTGGCCTCAACCGCGTCCTACGAGCAGTACTTC. It is translated as CASSLASTASYEQYF. The rearrangement uses TRBV5-1 and TRBJ2-7; D ambiguous. Germline V gives CDR1 SGHRS, CDR2 YFSETQ. The V end lost 0 bases, the J end lost 1 base, and 11 bases lay between the germline ends. This CDR3 region has 15 residues.

The chain uses TRBV5-1 and TRBJ2-7; TRBD1 agrees at 7 bases. The V and J ends lost 7 bases and 2 bases, in that order; junction bases with no gene match: 6. The length of the CDR3 is 13 residues. Germline assignment: CDR1 SGHRS and CDR2 YFSETQ. The CDR3 region is CASHRDSAYEQYF. Here the CDR3 DNA reads TGCGCCAGCCACCGGGACAGTGCCTACGAGCAGTACTTC. The variable domain in full, with the rest retrieved from reference TRBV5-1 and TRBJ2-7, is KAGVTQTPRYLIKTRGQQVTLSCSPISGHRSVSWYQQTPGQGLQFLFEYFSETQRNKGNFPGRFSGRQFSNSRSEMNVSTLELGDSALYLCASHRDSAYEQYFGPGTRLTVT.

This clonotype showed up just a few times. The chain uses TRBV7-9 and TRBJ1-1, with D unresolved. The V gene lost 3 bases and the J gene lost 1 base, with 3 bases spanning the gap. Per germline, CDR1 SEHNR and CDR2 FQNEAQ (reference sequence). There are 12 residues in the CDR3. CDR3 DNA: TGTGCCAGCAGCTTTGCGAACACTGAAGCTTTCTTT. It encodes CASSFANTEAFF.

This clonotype has only one observation. The rearrangement joins TRBV10-3 to TRBJ1-1; the D is unclear. Germline V gene sequence: CDR1 ENHRY, CDR2 SYGVKD. The V and J ends lost 0 bases and 3 bases respectively, with 8 bases between them. This CDR3 is built from 14 residues. The CDR3 is CAISESTGDTEAFF. The CDR3, as DNA: TGTGCCATCAGTGAGTCGACTGGGGACACTGAAGCTTTCTTT.

This clonotype was detected only a few times. CDR3 coding DNA: TGCAGTGCTAGAGCCGAGATTGATGGCCTTCTTAGCAATCAGCCCCAGCATTTT. Its translation is CSARAEIDGLLSNQPQHF. V gene TRBV20-1 combines with J gene TRBJ1-5, with unresolved D. V dropped 1 base and J dropped 0 bases, with 19 bases sitting between them. The CDR3 consists of 18 residues. Per the germline V gene, CDR1 is DFQATT and CDR2 is SNEGSKA (reference sequence).

At least ten counts were recorded for this clonotype. The V call is TRBV3-1, the J call TRBJ1-5; perhaps TRBD1 as D (5 bases). The CDR3 contains 15 residues. Germline CDR1 LGHDT, CDR2 YNNKEL (reference sequence). The V and J ends lost 0 bases and 3 bases respectively, with 9 bases between them. This chain's CDR3 is CASSQDAQANQPQHF. CDR3 in DNA: TGTGCCAGCAGCCAAGATGCACAGGCCAATCAGCCCCAGCATTTT.

This clonotype was picked up many times. Here the CDR3 DNA reads TGTGCCAGCAGCGTTCTACGACAGTCCGATCAGCCCCAGCATTTT. It codes for CASSVLRQSDQPQHF. The chain uses TRBV5-6 and TRBJ1-5; D may be TRBD1 (5 bases). Per the germline V gene, CDR1 is SGHDT and CDR2 is YYEEEE. The CDR3 loop spans 15 amino acids. Deletions cut 4 bases from V and 5 bases from J, with 16 bases between.

This clonotype was seen repeatedly, ten times or more. The CDR3 reads CASSLGGSTAKSSYEQYF. The CDR3 coding sequence is TGTGCCAGCAGTTTAGGCGGCAGTACAGCTAAGAGCTCCTACGAGCAGTACTTC. The chain has TRBV12-3 or TRBV12-4 and TRBJ2-7; D ambiguous. V was clipped by 1 base and J by 0 bases, with 19 bases between them. The CDR3 has 18 residues.

This clonotype was observed many times. The V gene is TRBV9, the J gene TRBJ1-3; D gene unclear. Germline assignment: CDR1 SGDLS and CDR2 YYNGEE. Trimming took off 3 bases at V and 3 bases at J, with 7 bases between the two ends. The CDR3 extends over 13 amino acids. The CDR3 DNA is TGTGCCAGCAGCGAAGACGGTGGAAACACCATATATTTT. It yields the protein CASSEDGGNTIYF.

This clonotype has at least ten counts. This rearrangement joins TRBV27 to TRBJ2-2; D is undetermined. Germline CDR1 reads MNHEY; CDR2 reads SMNVEV (reference sequence). This CDR3 comprises 13 residues. V gave up 8 bases and J gave up 4 bases, with 11 bases separating them. The CDR3 is CASSLRTTGELFF. The CDR3 nucleotides read TGTGCCAGCTCGCTCAGGACCACCGGGGAGCTGTTTTTT.

In its sample, this clonotype was seen a few times. This chain uses TRBV5-1 with TRBJ2-1; 12 nucleotides line up with TRBD2. V was pared by 0 bases and J by 15 bases, with 4 bases of the junction left unmatched. Looked up from germline, CDR1 is SGHRS and CDR2 is YFSETQ. The length of the CDR3 is 13 residues. The CDR3 protein is CASSLALAGGTFF. CDR3 coding DNA: TGCGCCAGCAGCTTGGCCCTAGCGGGAGGGACGTTCTTC.

The chain has TRBV5-1 and TRBJ2-7; 7 bases are a match to TRBD2. Germline CDR1 reads SGHRS; CDR2 reads YFSETQ. Trimming at V came to 8 bases and at J to 3 bases, leaving 8 bases not matched to a gene. The CDR3 length is 13 residues. This CDR3 is CARRGVGSYEQYF. CDR3 coding DNA: TGCGCCAGACGGGGGGTGGGTAGCTACGAGCAGTACTTC.

In this sample, this clonotype turned up a few times. J is TRBJ2-7 and V is TRBV20-1, with 7 nucleotides matching TRBD1. The length of the CDR3 is 16 residues. From germline, CDR1 is DFQATT and CDR2 SNEGSKA (reference sequence). V was clipped by 0 bases and J by 1 base; unmatched bases: 9. The CDR3 loop reads CSARDRDRVGSYEQYF. Here the CDR3 DNA reads TGCAGTGCTAGAGATCGAGACAGGGTGGGATCCTACGAGCAGTACTTC.

Many counts were recorded for this clonotype. The chain links TRBV4-3 to TRBJ2-3, with no clear D. Trimming cost V 4 bases and J 2 bases, with 7 bases left between them. The CDR3 consists of 13 residues. The V gene's germline CDR1 is LGHNA and CDR2 YSLEER. DNA for the CDR3: TGCGCCAGCAGCCGCCTGATCACAGATACGCAGTATTTT. Protein: CASSRLITDTQYF.